This entry lists 25 T cell receptor beta chains sequenced from one sample in a study of radiotherapy plus CTLA-4 blockade in lung cancer. Here immunoSEQ multiplex PCR was the method, and the copy in TCRdb shows in-frame clones only, minus some. Among 70,000 to 95,000 clones listed, about 80% were seen once. The sequenced sample was peripheral blood, obtained from a patient treated with radiotherapy plus ipilimumab. The receptors shown here come from a human donor with non-small cell lung cancer that progressed on radiotherapy plus ipilimumab.

The chain combines TRBV7-9 with TRBJ2-7, with no clear D. V lost 5 bases, J lost 0 bases, and 17 bases lay in between. In germline, CDR1 is SEHNR, CDR2 FQNEAQ (reference sequence). The CDR3 sequence is 16 residues long. The CDR3 bases are TGTGCCAGCAGCACATCCGCTGACGCGAGCTCCTACGAGCAGTACTTC. This translates into CASSTSADASSYEQYF.

The J gene is TRBJ2-2, the V gene TRBV6-6; 10 nucleotides agree with TRBD1. The germline gives CDR1 MNHNY, CDR2 SVGAGI (reference sequence). Trimming cost V 5 bases and J 7 bases; bases outside gene matches: 10. The CDR3 is 16 amino acids. Written as DNA, the CDR3 is TGTGCCAGCAGTCGACAGGGGGCGAAGCCCTTCGGGGAGCTGTTTTTT. This gives the protein CASSRQGAKPFGELFF.

As DNA, the CDR3 is TGTGCCAGCAGTCAAGACAGGGGAGGGGAGACCCAGTACTTC. It specifies CASSQDRGGETQYF. V gene TRBV27 combines with J gene TRBJ2-5; tentatively, D is TRBD1 (8 bases). The CDR3 is 14 residues long. CDR1 and CDR2 (germline): MNHEY, SMNVEV (reference sequence). Trimming stripped 5 bases from V and 5 bases from J, with 15 bases between.

The V call is TRBV15, the J call TRBJ1-2; 7 bases are a match to TRBD1. The V gene's germline CDR1 is LNHNV and CDR2 YYDKDF (reference sequence). V trimming: 3 bases; J trimming: 4 bases; junction bases outside the gene matches: 8. The CDR3 has 15 residues. The CDR3 spells CATSSNRGSAYGYTF. The DNA of the CDR3 is TGTGCCACCAGCAGTAACAGGGGATCGGCCTATGGCTACACCTTC.

This rearrangement joins TRBV19 to TRBJ1-2, with a tentative D call TRBD1 (5 bases). V was trimmed by 6 bases and J by 6 bases, leaving 14 bases between them. The germline V gene encodes CDR1 LNHDA and CDR2 SQIVND (reference sequence). The length of the CDR3 is 13 residues. The CDR3 DNA reads as TGTGCCAGTAGCCTTTGGTCGACAGATGGCTACACCTTC. Translating it yields CASSLWSTDGYTF.

The chain joins TRBV5-8 to TRBJ2-1, with D perhaps TRBD1 or TRBD2 (6 bases each). Trimming removed 4 bases from V and 6 bases from J, with 17 bases in between. Germline loops: CDR1 SGHTS, CDR2 YDEGEE. This CDR3 has 15 residues. The CDR3 DNA follows: TGTGCCAGCAGCGGATATTGGGGGGCAAGCAATGAGCAGTTCTTC. Its protein product is CASSGYWGASNEQFF. Complete variable domain (other parts from reference TRBV5-8 and TRBJ2-1): EAGVTQSPTHLIKTRGQQATLRCSPISGHTSVYWYQQALGLGLQFLLWYDEGEERNRGNFPPRFSGRQFPNYSSELNVNALELEDSALYLCASSGYWGASNEQFFGPGTRLTVL.

This rearrangement joins TRBV5-1 to TRBJ2-5, with 11 bases aligning to TRBD2. J lost 4 bases, V lost 2 bases, and 4 bases had no gene match. The CDR3 loop spans 15 amino acids. CDR1 SGHRS and CDR2 YFSETQ come from the germline V gene. CDR3 protein: CASSFSGTSGETQYF. The CDR3, as DNA: TGCGCCAGCAGCTTCTCCGGGACTAGCGGAGAGACCCAGTACTTC.

This chain connects TRBV7-3 to TRBJ2-5; no clear D. CDR1 is SGHTA, CDR2 FQGTGA, per germline. Between the trimmed V and J ends, which lost 0 bases and 0 bases, there was a span of 2 bases. There are 13 residues in the CDR3. The CDR3 nucleotides read TGTGCCAGCAGCTTAACTTACCAAGAGACCCAGTACTTC. This codes for CASSLTYQETQYF.

In its sample, this clone was seen a few times. The chain has TRBV14 and TRBJ2-7, with 8 bases that match TRBD1. J gave up 2 bases and V 4 bases, and 10 bases lay outside the gene matches. This CDR3 region has 16 residues. Germline V lookup: CDR1 SGHDN, CDR2 FVKESK. The CDR3 nucleotides are TGTGCCAGCAGCCCCAGACAGGGGAGGCTCCCCTACGAGCAGTACTTC. Its translation is CASSPRQGRLPYEQYF.

The J gene is TRBJ2-1, the V gene TRBV5-1; TRBD2 aligns across 8 bases. Germline V gives CDR1 SGHRS, CDR2 YFSETQ. V was pared by 4 bases and J by 8 bases, with 8 bases of the junction left unmatched. The CDR3 has 14 amino acids. The CDR3, as DNA: TGCGCCAGCAGCACGAGCGGGAGCTGGGATGAGCAGTTCTTC. Protein sequence: CASSTSGSWDEQFF.

This sequence joins TRBV9 and TRBJ2-7, with TRBD1 identical over 10 bases. After removal of 4 bases from V and 5 bases from J, the junction contained 6 bases not matched to a gene. The length of the CDR3 is 14 residues. Germline loops: CDR1 SGDLS, CDR2 YYNGEE. The chain's CDR3 is CASSSRDRGDEQYF. CDR3 in DNA: TGTGCCAGCAGCTCCCGGGACAGGGGTGACGAGCAGTACTTC.

The CDR3 reads CASTPTGFNSGANVLTF. In DNA, the CDR3 is TGTGCCAGTACCCCGACAGGATTTAACTCTGGGGCCAACGTCCTGACTTTC. This sequence joins TRBV19 and TRBJ2-6; possible D gene TRBD1, 6 bases. Germline lookup yields CDR1 LNHDA and CDR2 SQIVND (reference sequence). The CDR3 sequence is 17 residues long. V was pared by 7 bases and J by 0 bases, with 16 bases between.

The J gene is TRBJ1-3, the V gene TRBV10-3, with 11 bases matching TRBD1. The J segment lost 7 bases and the V segment lost 5 bases, leaving 4 bases of the junction unmatched. Germline V gene lookup returns CDR1 ENHRY and CDR2 SYGVKD. The CDR3 runs 14 residues. The CDR3 DNA is TGTGCCATCAGTCGGACAGGGGGCGCGAACACCATATATTTT. Amino acid sequence: CAISRTGGANTIYF.

On this clone itself: Other DNA sequences in this specimen translate into the identical CDR3. V and J are TRBV7-8 and TRBJ2-7, with D possibly TRBD1 on 6 matching bases. V was clipped by 5 bases and J by 2 bases, with 22 bases between them. Per germline, CDR1 SGHVS and CDR2 FQNEAQ. The CDR3 consists of 17 residues. Here the CDR3 reads CASSIPRQGRKTYEQYF. Written as DNA, the CDR3 is TGTGCCAGCAGCATCCCTCGGCAGGGGCGAAAAACCTACGAGCAGTACTTC.

This clone rates as medium-sized. The chain couples TRBV12-5 to TRBJ1-3; 8 bases map to TRBD1. Germline V gene lookup returns CDR1 LGHNT and CDR2 FRNRAP. The CDR3 is 16 residues long. After removal of 0 bases from V and 4 bases from J, the junction contained 5 bases not matched to a gene. This CDR3 reads CASGLVSTGVGNTIYF. The DNA for the CDR3 is TGTGCTAGTGGTTTGGTTTCGACAGGGGTAGGAAACACCATATATTTT.

V usage is TRBV7-3 and J usage is TRBJ2-3, with 8 bases fitting TRBD2. This CDR3 region has 16 residues. V was clipped by 6 bases and J by 2 bases; unmatched bases: 10. The germline V gene has CDR1 SGHTA and CDR2 FQGTGA. In nucleotides, the CDR3 is TGTGCCAGCAGTTCTTACGCCGGGGGGGCCACAGATACGCAGTATTTT. It yields the protein CASSSYAGGATDTQYF.

A few counts support this clone. The V call is TRBV11-1, the J call TRBJ1-1; 8 nucleotides line up with TRBD1. The length of the CDR3 is 14 residues. The V gene's germline CDR1 is SGHAT and CDR2 FQDESV (reference sequence). Trimming removed 1 base from V and 5 bases from J; junction bases left unmatched: 3. CDR3 region: CASSLGQGSTEAFF. The CDR3 nucleotides are TGTGCCAGCAGCTTAGGACAGGGGTCTACTGAAGCTTTCTTT.

The chain is built from TRBV27 and TRBJ1-5; maybe TRBD1 (5 bases). Germline lookup yields CDR1 MNHEY and CDR2 SMNVEV (reference sequence). The CDR3 is 17 residues long. V lost 4 bases to trimming and J lost 0 bases, with 16 bases between them. The CDR3 protein is CASSSGQWGYSNQPQHF. CDR3 coding DNA: TGTGCCAGCAGTTCTGGCCAGTGGGGGTATAGCAATCAGCCCCAGCATTTT.

The chain carries TRBV7-9 and TRBJ1-1, with D possibly being TRBD1 (5 bases). This CDR3 spans 14 amino acids. The germline V and J ends were trimmed by 5 bases and 0 bases, with 10 bases remaining between them. Germline V gene data show CDR1 as SEHNR and CDR2 as FQNEAQ (reference sequence). The CDR3 loop is CASSPQVLNTEAFF. CDR3 bases: TGTGCCAGCAGCCCACAGGTTCTGAACACTGAAGCTTTCTTT.

The rearrangement links TRBV20-1 to TRBJ2-1; weak D call: TRBD2 (6 bases). Germline assignment: CDR1 DFQATT and CDR2 SNEGSKA (reference sequence). CDR3 length equals 11 residues. Trimming stripped 3 bases from V and 8 bases from J, with 8 bases between. DNA for the CDR3: TGCAGTGCTAGCGGGAGCTATGAGCAGTTCTTC. Its protein is CSASGSYEQFF.

The chain recombines TRBV7-2 with TRBJ2-1; 15 bases fit TRBD2. The germline gives CDR1 SGHTA, CDR2 FQGNSA. J lost 9 bases, V lost 3 bases, and 6 bases had no gene match. This CDR3 spans 16 amino acids. CDR3 bases: TGTGCCAGCAGCTTCCTTGGACTAGCGGGAGGGGGTGAGCAGTTCTTC. Amino acids: CASSFLGLAGGGEQFF.

The chain joins TRBV2 to TRBJ2-6, with D possibly being TRBD2 (5 bases). V lost 5 bases and J lost 2, with 13 bases in between. This CDR3 is built from 16 residues. Germline CDR1 reads SNHLY; CDR2 reads FYNNEI. In DNA, the CDR3 is TGTGCCAGCAGTTCTCTAGAGGGTACTGGGGCCAACGTCCTGACTTTC. It codes for CASSSLEGTGANVLTF. The full variable domain, in which reference TRBV2 and TRBJ2-6 provide the parts outside the CDR3, is EPEVTQTPSHQVTQMGQEVILRCVPISNHLYFYWYRQILGQKVEFLVSFYNNEISEKSEIFDDQFSVERPDGSNFTLKIRSTKLEDSAMYFCASSSLEGTGANVLTFGAGSRLTVL.

The rearrangement links TRBV2 to TRBJ2-1, with TRBD2 matching over 7 bases. The CDR3 spans 15 residues. In germline, CDR1 is SNHLY, CDR2 FYNNEI. Trimming took 6 bases from V and 2 from J; bases not matched to a gene: 7. The CDR3 DNA follows: TGTGCCAGCAGGGATGGGCGGGGGACCTACAATGAGCAGTTCTTC. This gives the protein CASRDGRGTYNEQFF.

V is TRBV18 and J is TRBJ2-2; TRBD1 matches at 7 bases. V dropped 2 bases and J dropped 0; count of bases not matched to a gene: 3. Germline V gene lookup returns CDR1 KGHSH and CDR2 LQKENI. The CDR3 covers 16 residues. The DNA of the CDR3 is TGTGCCAGCTCACCAACGGGACAGACGAACACCGGGGAGCTGTTTTTT. Amino acids: CASSPTGQTNTGELFF.

This clone was detected a few times. The rearrangement uses TRBV30 and TRBJ2-3; weak D call: TRBD2 (5 bases). The length of the CDR3 is 10 residues. Between the trimmed V and J ends, which lost 3 bases and 8 bases, there was a span of 6 bases. Germline loops: CDR1 GTSNPN, CDR2 SVGIG (reference sequence). The CDR3 DNA is TGTGCCTGGAGACGGGGTACGCAGTATTTT. Encoded protein: CAWRRGTQYF.